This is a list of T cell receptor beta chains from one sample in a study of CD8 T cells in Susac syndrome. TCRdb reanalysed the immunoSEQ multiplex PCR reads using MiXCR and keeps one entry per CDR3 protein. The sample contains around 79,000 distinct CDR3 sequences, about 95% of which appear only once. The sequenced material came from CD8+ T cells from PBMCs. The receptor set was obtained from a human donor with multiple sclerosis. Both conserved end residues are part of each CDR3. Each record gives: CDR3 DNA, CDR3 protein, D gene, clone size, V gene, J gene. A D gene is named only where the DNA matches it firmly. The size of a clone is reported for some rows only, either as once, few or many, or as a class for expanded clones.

CDR3 DNA: TGTGCTAGTGGTGCACAGTATCAGCCCCAGCATTTT
CDR3 protein: CASGAQYQPQHF
D gene: -
clone size: -
V gene: TRBV12-5
J gene: TRBJ1-5

CDR3 DNA: TGCGCCAGCAGCTTATCGGTCGAGCAGTACTTC
CDR3 protein: CASSLSVEQYF
D gene: -
clone size: -
V gene: TRBV5-1
J gene: TRBJ2-7

CDR3 DNA: TGTGCCAGTAGTTACAGCGGGGGTGCGGATACGCAGTATTTT
CDR3 protein: CASSYSGGADTQYF
D gene: TRBD2
clone size: few
V gene: TRBV19
J gene: TRBJ2-3

CDR3 DNA: TGTGCCAGTAGTATCCCGGGGCCAGACCATTACGAGCAGTACTTC
CDR3 protein: CASSIPGPDHYEQYF
D gene: -
clone size: -
V gene: TRBV19
J gene: TRBJ2-7

CDR3 DNA: TGTGCCAGCAGCTTATCGGGAGTCGATGGCTACACCTTC
CDR3 protein: CASSLSGVDGYTF
D gene: -
clone size: -
V gene: TRBV7-9
J gene: TRBJ1-2

CDR3 DNA: TGTGCCTGGAACAGGGGGCAGGGAGATACGCAGTATTTT
CDR3 protein: CAWNRGQGDTQYF
D gene: TRBD1
clone size: once
V gene: TRBV30
J gene: TRBJ2-3

CDR3 DNA: TGTGCCATCAGGGAGGTTGGGGGTGGTGAGCAGTTCTTC
CDR3 protein: CAIREVGGGEQFF
D gene: -
clone size: -
V gene: TRBV10-3
J gene: TRBJ2-1

CDR3 DNA: TGTGCCACCAGCAGAGATTCGGGCAGCCAACGTCTGGGCTACACCTTC
CDR3 protein: CATSRDSGSQRLGYTF
D gene: -
clone size: once
V gene: TRBV15
J gene: TRBJ1-2

CDR3 DNA: TGCAGTGCTAGAGAGCCAGGGGCGACTAGCAATCAGCCCCAGCATTTT
CDR3 protein: CSAREPGATSNQPQHF
D gene: -
clone size: -
V gene: TRBV20-1
J gene: TRBJ1-5

CDR3 DNA: TGTGCCAGCAGCTTAGGTTCTAGAGCCTACAATGAGCAGTTCTTC
CDR3 protein: CASSLGSRAYNEQFF
D gene: -
clone size: -
V gene: TRBV7-9
J gene: TRBJ2-1

CDR3 DNA: TGTGCCAGTACCCTGGGAGGGATCCGCCGGCTAGCGGGAGGACGGAAGATGAACATTCAGTACTTC
CDR3 protein: CASTLGGIRRLAGGRKMNIQYF
D gene: TRBD2
clone size: -
V gene: TRBV19
J gene: TRBJ2-4

CDR3 DNA: TGCAGCGTTAACCTGGGGTCCTATGGCTACACCTTC
CDR3 protein: CSVNLGSYGYTF
D gene: -
clone size: -
V gene: TRBV29-1
J gene: TRBJ1-2

CDR3 DNA: TGTGCCAGCTCACCGGGCCGGACAGGAGAATCGGGCTCTGGGGCCAACGTCCTGACTTTC
CDR3 protein: CASSPGRTGESGSGANVLTF
D gene: TRBD1
clone size: -
V gene: TRBV18
J gene: TRBJ2-6

CDR3 DNA: TGTGCCAGCAGCCCCTTAAAGACGCTCGGAAGTGAAAAACTGTTTTTT
CDR3 protein: CASSPLKTLGSEKLFF
D gene: -
clone size: once
V gene: TRBV14
J gene: TRBJ1-4

CDR3 DNA: TGTGCCAGCACGACAGGGTTCGGGAAAAACATTCAGTACTTC
CDR3 protein: CASTTGFGKNIQYF
D gene: TRBD1
clone size: -
V gene: TRBV13
J gene: TRBJ2-4

CDR3 DNA: TGCAGCGTCCCACGGGGAGGGGATACGCAGTATTTT
CDR3 protein: CSVPRGGDTQYF
D gene: TRBD2
clone size: -
V gene: TRBV29-1
J gene: TRBJ2-3

CDR3 DNA: TGTGCCAGCAGTCCCCAACTAGCGGGAGACACCGGGGAGCTGTTTTTT
CDR3 protein: CASSPQLAGDTGELFF
D gene: TRBD2
clone size: once
V gene: TRBV12-3/TRBV12-4
J gene: TRBJ2-2

CDR3 DNA: TGTGCCAGCAGCCTTAGTTGGGGCGATGGGGCCAACGTCCTGACTTTC
CDR3 protein: CASSLSWGDGANVLTF
D gene: -
clone size: -
V gene: TRBV7-9
J gene: TRBJ2-6

CDR3 DNA: TGCAGCGCTGGAGGTGGCTCTGGAAACACCATATATTTT
CDR3 protein: CSAGGGSGNTIYF
D gene: -
clone size: -
V gene: TRBV29-1
J gene: TRBJ1-3

CDR3 DNA: TGTGCGTCGGGCAGGGGCGGCACAGATACGCAGTATTTT
CDR3 protein: CASGRGGTDTQYF
D gene: -
clone size: -
V gene: TRBV6-2/TRBV6-3
J gene: TRBJ2-3

CDR3 DNA: TGTGCCAGCAGACTACTGACGAATCAGCCCCAGCATTTT
CDR3 protein: CASRLLTNQPQHF
D gene: -
clone size: -
V gene: TRBV12-3/TRBV12-4
J gene: TRBJ1-5

CDR3 DNA: TGTGCCAGTAGTCCAGGACAGGTAGAACAGTTCTTC
CDR3 protein: CASSPGQVEQFF
D gene: TRBD1
clone size: -
V gene: TRBV19
J gene: TRBJ2-1

CDR3 DNA: TGCGCCAGCAGCCCCCGATTAGGGGGACTAGCTGACAATGAGCAGTTCTTC
CDR3 protein: CASSPRLGGLADNEQFF
D gene: TRBD2
clone size: -
V gene: TRBV5-1
J gene: TRBJ2-1

CDR3 DNA: TGTGCCAGCAGTTACACCAATCTAGCCAAAAACATTCAGTACTTC
CDR3 protein: CASSYTNLAKNIQYF
D gene: -
clone size: -
V gene: TRBV6-2/TRBV6-3
J gene: TRBJ2-4

CDR3 DNA: TGTGCCAGCAGACCGGGACAGGGGGAGTTGGGTCAGCCCCAGCATTTT
CDR3 protein: CASRPGQGELGQPQHF
D gene: TRBD1
clone size: -
V gene: TRBV27
J gene: TRBJ1-5

CDR3 DNA: TGTGCCAGCAGCTTAGAAGGGGAGTCTCTCCATGGCTACACCTTC
CDR3 protein: CASSLEGESLHGYTF
D gene: -
clone size: -
V gene: TRBV7-9
J gene: TRBJ1-2

CDR3 DNA: TGTGCCAGCAGCTTAGCGGCAGGGTTGAACACTGAAGCTTTCTTT
CDR3 protein: CASSLAAGLNTEAFF
D gene: -
clone size: -
V gene: TRBV13
J gene: TRBJ1-1

CDR3 DNA: TGTGCCAGCAGTCAACAAAGGGGGACCGCTCGTCTTCAAGAGACCCAGTACTTC
CDR3 protein: CASSQQRGTARLQETQYF
D gene: -
clone size: -
V gene: TRBV6-2/TRBV6-3
J gene: TRBJ2-5

CDR3 DNA: TGTGCCAGCAGCCCATACGGGACAGAGAACACTGAAGCTTTCTTT
CDR3 protein: CASSPYGTENTEAFF
D gene: TRBD1
clone size: -
V gene: TRBV9
J gene: TRBJ1-1

CDR3 DNA: TGTGCCAGCAGCGTAGATGGGGGCCGCTACAATGAGCAGTTCTTC
CDR3 protein: CASSVDGGRYNEQFF
D gene: -
clone size: once
V gene: TRBV9
J gene: TRBJ2-1

CDR3 DNA: TGCAGCGTTCAGACCACAGATACGCAGTATTTT
CDR3 protein: CSVQTTDTQYF
D gene: -
clone size: -
V gene: TRBV29-1
J gene: TRBJ2-3

CDR3 DNA: TGTGCCAGCAGTAGAGGCTCCTACAATGAGCAGTTCTTC
CDR3 protein: CASSRGSYNEQFF
D gene: -
clone size: -
V gene: TRBV7-9
J gene: TRBJ2-1

CDR3 DNA: TGTGCCTGGAGTGAAGGGACAGGGCTGAACGAGCAGTACTTC
CDR3 protein: CAWSEGTGLNEQYF
D gene: TRBD1
clone size: -
V gene: TRBV30
J gene: TRBJ2-7

CDR3 DNA: TGTGCCACCAGGACAGGGGGCGGGGAGACCCAGTACTTC
CDR3 protein: CATRTGGGETQYF
D gene: TRBD1
clone size: once
V gene: TRBV15
J gene: TRBJ2-5

CDR3 DNA: TGTGCCAGTTGCTTGCGGGACAACAGGAAAGCTTTCTTT
CDR3 protein: CASCLRDNRKAFF
D gene: -
clone size: -
V gene: TRBV19
J gene: TRBJ1-1

CDR3 DNA: TGTGCCAGCAGTTTATACGGCGGGAAAGTGGGGACCCAGTACTTC
CDR3 protein: CASSLYGGKVGTQYF
D gene: -
clone size: -
V gene: TRBV12-3/TRBV12-4
J gene: TRBJ2-5

CDR3 DNA: TGTGCCAGCAGCGTAGGGCGGGGGGCCATGAACACTGAAGCTTTCTTT
CDR3 protein: CASSVGRGAMNTEAFF
D gene: -
clone size: -
V gene: TRBV9
J gene: TRBJ1-1

CDR3 DNA: TGTGCCAGCAGCAACTCGGGAACTCCTATGAACACTGAAGCTTTCTTT
CDR3 protein: CASSNSGTPMNTEAFF
D gene: -
clone size: -
V gene: TRBV7-9
J gene: TRBJ1-1

CDR3 DNA: TGTGCCAGCAGCTTCGCCGGGGCTAATGAAAAACTGTTTTTT
CDR3 protein: CASSFAGANEKLFF
D gene: -
clone size: -
V gene: TRBV13
J gene: TRBJ1-4

CDR3 DNA: TGTGCCAGCGGACAGGGCTATAGCAATCAGCCCCAGCATTTT
CDR3 protein: CASGQGYSNQPQHF
D gene: TRBD1
clone size: -
V gene: TRBV9
J gene: TRBJ1-5

CDR3 DNA: TGCGCCAGCAGCCAAGTGGGTCTCGAAGGCTACACCTTC
CDR3 protein: CASSQVGLEGYTF
D gene: -
clone size: -
V gene: TRBV4-1
J gene: TRBJ1-2

CDR3 DNA: TGTGCCAGCAGCCCTCGACTAGCGGGGCCCCTAGGAGATACGCAGTATTTT
CDR3 protein: CASSPRLAGPLGDTQYF
D gene: TRBD2
clone size: -
V gene: TRBV7-8
J gene: TRBJ2-3

CDR3 DNA: TGTGCCAGTAGTATCGGCGGGGAGCAGTACTTC
CDR3 protein: CASSIGGEQYF
D gene: -
clone size: -
V gene: TRBV19
J gene: TRBJ2-7

CDR3 DNA: TGCGCCAGCAGCTTCACTGGGCTTAATCAGCCCCAGCATTTT
CDR3 protein: CASSFTGLNQPQHF
D gene: -
clone size: -
V gene: TRBV5-1
J gene: TRBJ1-5

CDR3 DNA: TGTGCCAGCAGCTTAGATGGGGGCCTCACCAATGAGCAGTTCTTC
CDR3 protein: CASSLDGGLTNEQFF
D gene: -
clone size: -
V gene: TRBV7-2
J gene: TRBJ2-1

CDR3 DNA: TGTGCCAGCAGTTTAGAGGGAGGGGAGACCCAGTACTTC
CDR3 protein: CASSLEGGETQYF
D gene: TRBD2
clone size: -
V gene: TRBV12-3/TRBV12-4
J gene: TRBJ2-5

CDR3 DNA: TGTGCCAGCAGCACACCCGGTTACAATGAGCAGTTCTTC
CDR3 protein: CASSTPGYNEQFF
D gene: -
clone size: -
V gene: TRBV18
J gene: TRBJ2-1

CDR3 DNA: TGTGCCAGCAGCCCGACTTTGGTCACTGAAGCTTTCTTT
CDR3 protein: CASSPTLVTEAFF
D gene: -
clone size: -
V gene: TRBV4-2
J gene: TRBJ1-1

CDR3 DNA: TGTGCCAGCAGTTACTCGGCCGCCCGTGAGCAGTTCTTC
CDR3 protein: CASSYSAAREQFF
D gene: -
clone size: -
V gene: TRBV6-5
J gene: TRBJ2-1

CDR3 DNA: TGTGCCAGCAGGTGGTGGGGGAGCGGGAGCTCCTACAATGAGCAGTTCTTC
CDR3 protein: CASRWWGSGSSYNEQFF
D gene: TRBD2
clone size: -
V gene: TRBV5-6
J gene: TRBJ2-1

CDR3 DNA: TGTGCCAGCAGCCAAGAAGGGACAGTTCTCGACTTTACCTACGAGCAGTACTTC
CDR3 protein: CASSQEGTVLDFTYEQYF
D gene: TRBD1
clone size: -
V gene: TRBV4-2
J gene: TRBJ2-7

CDR3 DNA: TGCGCCAGCAGCCAAGATCGGGAAGGCGGCTATGGCTACACCTTC
CDR3 protein: CASSQDREGGYGYTF
D gene: -
clone size: -
V gene: TRBV4-3
J gene: TRBJ1-2

CDR3 DNA: TGTGCCAGCAGCTTGTCGGACAATGAGCAGTTCTTC
CDR3 protein: CASSLSDNEQFF
D gene: -
clone size: -
V gene: TRBV5-4
J gene: TRBJ2-1